This T cell receptor (beta chain) came from a study of graft-versus-host responses after intestinal transplantation. Across the study: Every recipient underwent anti-thymocyte globulin induction, then tacrolimus and steroids for roughly three years. Findings and limits, study-wide: Recipient marrow contained GvH clones, some of which appeared first in ileum or blood. Individuals carrying graft-donor T cell macrochimerism showed high graft-versus-host to host-versus-graft clonal ratios in allografts.

Only in-frame clones appear in the TCRdb table, and some are missing; sequencing was by immunoSEQ multiplex PCR. Here the sample spans roughly 12,000 clones, about 86% being singletons. The germline gives CDR1 DFQATT, CDR2 SNEGSKA (reference sequence). V was clipped by 2 bases and J by 6 bases, with 8 bases between them. This CDR3 is built from 11 residues. On this clone: Its antigen is unidentified.

Sequenced material: PBMCs, taken about 130 days after transplant. The sequence derives from a human patient who received an intestinal transplant, so some T cells may come from the graft donor. The chain joins TRBV20-1 to TRBJ2-7; D may be TRBD1 or TRBD2 (5 bases each). CDR3 DNA sequence: TGCAGTGCTAGAACGAGGGGCGAGCAGTACTTC. The encoded protein is CSARTRGEQYF.